A selection of T cell receptor beta chains follows, all from one sample in a study of metastatic and nonmetastatic thyroid tumors. TCRdb recomputed clones from the PCR reads via MiXCR. The data show about 32,000 clones, 25% seen once. The sequenced material came from blood. These receptors were collected from a female donor with papillary thyroid cancer or a benign thyroid nodule (not recorded which). Some clones in this sample may be carry-over from other donors' samples. Each CDR3 is given with its conserved first and last residue. A D gene is named only where the DNA matches it firmly. Part of the rows lack a size; the others show once, few, many or a class for expanded clones.

v_call: TRBV12-3/TRBV12-4
j_call: TRBJ2-1
clone_size: few
d_call: .
cdr3_nt: TGTGCCAGCAGTTTCGGGACACCACCCTACAATGAGCAGTTCTTC
cdr3_aa: CASSFGTPPYNEQFF

v_call: TRBV7-2
j_call: TRBJ1-3
clone_size: many
d_call: TRBD1
cdr3_nt: TGTGCCAGCAGCCTGCAGACAGGGCCTGGAAACACCATATATTTT
cdr3_aa: CASSLQTGPGNTIYF

v_call: TRBV28
j_call: TRBJ1-1
clone_size: many
d_call: .
cdr3_nt: TGTGCCAGCACCCGCGCCGGGGGGCGCTTTGCTTTCTTT
cdr3_aa: CASTRAGGRFAFF

v_call: TRBV4-2
j_call: TRBJ1-4
clone_size: many
d_call: .
cdr3_nt: TGTGCCAGCAGCCAAGGAAGTGCTGAAAAACTGTTTTTT
cdr3_aa: CASSQGSAEKLFF

v_call: TRBV6-2/TRBV6-3
j_call: TRBJ2-1
clone_size: medium-sized
d_call: .
cdr3_nt: TGTGCCAGCAGTTACTCTCTCCGACGTAAAACCTACAATGAGCAGTTCTTC
cdr3_aa: CASSYSLRRKTYNEQFF

v_call: TRBV28
j_call: TRBJ2-1
clone_size: many
d_call: TRBD2
cdr3_nt: TGTGCCAGCAACAAGGGACTAGCGTCCAATGAGCAGTTCTTC
cdr3_aa: CASNKGLASNEQFF

v_call: TRBV7-9
j_call: TRBJ2-7
clone_size: many
d_call: TRBD1
cdr3_nt: TGTGCCAGCAGCTCGCCGACAGGGGAATCCTACGAGCAGTACTTC
cdr3_aa: CASSSPTGESYEQYF

v_call: TRBV27
j_call: TRBJ2-7
clone_size: .
d_call: .
cdr3_nt: TGTGCCAGCAGTAGGGATTCGTGGTTAGAGCAGTACTTC
cdr3_aa: CASSRDSWLEQYF

v_call: TRBV5-5
j_call: TRBJ2-1
clone_size: many
d_call: TRBD2
cdr3_nt: TGTGCCAGCAGCCCTAGCGGGAGGAGGGACAATGAGCAGTTCTTC
cdr3_aa: CASSPSGRRDNEQFF

v_call: TRBV28
j_call: TRBJ1-3
clone_size: .
d_call: .
cdr3_nt: TGTGCCAGCTGTCGGAGAGGGGCCGCTGGAAACACCATATATTTT
cdr3_aa: CASCRRGAAGNTIYF

v_call: TRBV30
j_call: TRBJ1-3
clone_size: many
d_call: .
cdr3_nt: TGTGCCTGGAGGCGGAGATCCTCGGAGGGAAACACCATATATTTT
cdr3_aa: CAWRRRSSEGNTIYF

v_call: TRBV2
j_call: TRBJ2-3
clone_size: many
d_call: .
cdr3_nt: TGTGCCAGCAGTGGGGACACAGATACGCAGTATTTT
cdr3_aa: CASSGDTDTQYF

v_call: TRBV11-2
j_call: TRBJ2-1
clone_size: .
d_call: TRBD2
cdr3_nt: TGTGCCAGCAGATTAGTCGGGGCCAGCGGGGAGAAGTTCTTC
cdr3_aa: CASRLVGASGEKFF